This T cell receptor beta chain was obtained from a study of T cell repertoires in cytomegalovirus infection. Study-wide points: Carriage of CMV together with the relevant HLA was identifiable through cumulative public TCR beta family frequency. Dominating the ex vivo response were TCR beta clonotypes that were CMV-specific and HLA-C-restricted.

From the reads, TCRdb called clonotypes with MiXCR, one entry per CDR3 protein. The profile shows around 740,000 distinct CDR3 sequences, 35% to 40% of them singletons. The CDR3 totals 11 residues. Germline assignment: CDR1 SGHDT and CDR2 YYEEEE. This clonotype came up a few times. What it recognizes is unknown. The junction and the germline gene differ at one end; a read error may be behind it. Sequences were obtained from PBMCs. This clonotype was sampled from a human donor in good health (CMV status not recorded). Some clones in this sample may be carry-over from other donors' samples. V gene TRBV5-6 combines with J gene TRBJ2-1, with a weak D call TRBD2 (5 bases). CDR3 DNA sequence: TGTGCCAGCAGCTTGGGAGGGCCCTTGGTCTTC. It translates to CASSLGGPLVF.